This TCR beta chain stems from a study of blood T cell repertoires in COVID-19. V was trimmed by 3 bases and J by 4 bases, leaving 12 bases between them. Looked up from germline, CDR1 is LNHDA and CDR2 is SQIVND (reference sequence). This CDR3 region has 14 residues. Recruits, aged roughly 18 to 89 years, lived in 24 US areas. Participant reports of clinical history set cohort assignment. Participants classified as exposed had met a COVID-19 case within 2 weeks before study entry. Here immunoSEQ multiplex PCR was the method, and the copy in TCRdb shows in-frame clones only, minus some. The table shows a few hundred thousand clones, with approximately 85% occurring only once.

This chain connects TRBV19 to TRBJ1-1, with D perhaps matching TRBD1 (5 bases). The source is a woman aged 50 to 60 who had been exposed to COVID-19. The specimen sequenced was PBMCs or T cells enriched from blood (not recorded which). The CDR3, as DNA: TGTGCCAGTAGTATTCCGCGGCAGGGCACTGAAGCTTTCTTT. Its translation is CASSIPRQGTEAFF.